The present T cell receptor (beta chain) was sequenced within a study of CD8 T cells in ankylosing spondylitis. Per germline, CDR1 SGHRS and CDR2 YFSETQ. The CDR3 sequence is 13 residues long. V lost 1 base and J lost 2, with 7 bases in between. This clonotype has more than one count but fewer than ten. Via MiXCR, TCRdb re-called the 5' RACE reads, giving one row per CDR3 protein. This table holds about 340,000 distinct CDR3 sequences, about 20% found once. The clonotype comes from a male donor with ankylosing spondylitis or in good health (not recorded which). The specimen sequenced was blood, either unsorted or a sorted T cell fraction (not recorded which). The rearrangement joins TRBV5-1 to TRBJ2-7; no clear D gene. The CDR3: CASSLFYTYEQYF. The CDR3 region has the DNA TGCGCCAGCAGCTTGTTCTACACCTACGAGCAGTACTTC.